This entry lists 30 T cell receptor beta chains sequenced from one sample in a study of T cell changes during pregnancy in multiple sclerosis (dated by TCRdb to the late 2010s). The receptor library was made with the immunoSEQ multiplex PCR assay. The table comes from immuneACCESS by way of TCRdb, which keeps in-frame sequences with V and J called. Part of the clones is missing from these tables; in studies checked, under half for an unresolved V gene and the rest for unknown reasons. The sample yields roughly 40,000 clones; approximately 91% were counted once. The ten largest account for approximately 4% of the sample. The material was CD8+ T cells from peripheral blood mononuclear cells, obtained in the first trimester of pregnancy. These receptors were taken from a female donor with multiple sclerosis, enrolled in a pregnancy study.

This chain connects TRBV27 to TRBJ1-4; TRBD1 matches at 7 bases. The CDR3 consists of 15 residues. Unmatched junction bases numbered 8, after V lost 6 bases and J lost 4 bases. Germline CDR1 is MNHEY and CDR2 is SMNVEV (reference sequence). Here the CDR3 reads CASSFMTGINEKLFF. The CDR3 coding sequence is TGTGCCAGCAGCTTTATGACAGGGATTAATGAAAAACTGTTTTTT.

The V and J genes are TRBV18 and TRBJ1-2; no clear D. CDR3 length equals 15 residues. CDR1 KGHSH and CDR2 LQKENI come from the germline V gene. Between the trimmed V and J ends, which lost 1 base and 0 bases, there was a span of 9 bases. CDR3: CASSPREVSNYGYTF. The DNA of the CDR3 is TGTGCCAGCTCACCACGGGAGGTATCTAACTATGGCTACACCTTC.

The CDR3: CASSSPQGMGHRLSYEQYF. CDR3 nucleotides: TGTGCCAGCAGCTCCCCCCAGGGTATGGGACATCGTCTGTCCTACGAGCAGTACTTC. The rearrangement uses TRBV7-9 and TRBJ2-7; D possibly corresponds to TRBD1 (6 bases). This CDR3 is built from 19 residues. With 4 bases removed from V and 1 base from J, the gap between germline ends came to 26 bases. Germline CDR1 reads SEHNR; CDR2 reads FQNEAQ (reference sequence).

The chain employs TRBV7-9 and TRBJ1-5; no clear D gene. Germline CDR1 and CDR2: SEHNR and FQNEAQ (reference sequence). The CDR3 contains 12 residues. Trimming removed 1 base from V and 9 bases from J, with 7 bases in between. CDR3 bases: TGTGCCAGCAGCTTAGATGGCAGGCCCCAGCATTTT. Amino acid sequence: CASSLDGRPQHF.

The V gene is TRBV19, the J gene TRBJ1-2; 8 bases align to TRBD1. Losses at the gene ends were 5 bases for V and 2 bases for J; bases not matched to a gene: 10. Germline CDR1 reads LNHDA; CDR2 reads SQIVND (reference sequence). The CDR3 spans 16 residues. The CDR3 region is CASSSPPQGANYGYTF. The CDR3, as DNA: TGTGCCAGTAGTTCCCCCCCCCAGGGGGCCAACTATGGCTACACCTTC.

V usage is TRBV13 and J usage is TRBJ2-4; 7 bases align to TRBD2. From germline, CDR1 is PRHDT and CDR2 FYEKMQ (reference sequence). After removal of 1 base from V and 5 bases from J, the junction contained 2 bases not matched to a gene. The CDR3 consists of 14 residues. The CDR3, as DNA: TGTGCCAGCAGCTTAGCGGGGGGACAAAACATTCAGTACTTC. Amino acids: CASSLAGGQNIQYF.

The gene calls are TRBV6-1 and TRBJ2-7, with 7 positions matching TRBD1. Germline V lookup: CDR1 MNHNS, CDR2 SASEGT. The CDR3 consists of 14 residues. Trimming at V came to 6 bases and at J to 1 base, leaving 6 bases not matched to a gene. This CDR3 reads CASRDRDSSYEQYF. CDR3 coding DNA: TGTGCCAGCAGAGACCGGGACAGTTCCTACGAGCAGTACTTC.

This clone has just one count. The CDR3 spells CASSSLADAETSYNEQFF. Written as DNA, the CDR3 is TGTGCCAGCAGCAGTCTAGCGGATGCCGAAACATCCTACAATGAGCAGTTCTTC. The chain joins TRBV7-6 to TRBJ2-1, with 7 bases identical to TRBD2. V dropped 5 bases and J dropped 1; count of bases not matched to a gene: 14. The germline V gene encodes CDR1 SGHVS and CDR2 FNYEAQ. This CDR3 region has 18 residues.

The chain is built from TRBV5-8 and TRBJ1-2; D perhaps matches TRBD1 (6 bases). The germline V gene encodes CDR1 SGHTS and CDR2 YDEGEE. The CDR3 is 16 amino acids. Trimming pared 4 bases from V and 5 bases from J, leaving 21 bases between. The CDR3 is CASSGGTRPIPYGYTF. CDR3 nucleotides: TGTGCCAGCAGCGGTGGGACACGACCTATTCCGTATGGCTACACCTTC.

The rearrangement uses TRBV4-2 and TRBJ2-6, with D maybe TRBD1 (6 bases). CDR3 length: 22 residues. The V gene's germline CDR1 is LGHNA and CDR2 YNFKEQ. Trimming removed 4 bases from V and 0 bases from J, with 28 bases in between. CDR3 sequence: CASSPPLGQGLGVGSGANVLTF. CDR3 nucleotide sequence: TGTGCCAGCAGCCCCCCACTCGGGCAGGGGCTGGGGGTAGGCTCTGGGGCCAACGTCCTGACTTTC.

J is TRBJ2-7 and V is TRBV9, with TRBD2 matching 7 bases. The CDR3 totals 13 residues. Germline CDR1 reads SGDLS; CDR2 reads YYNGEE. The V gene end was trimmed by 2 bases and the J gene end by 4 bases; junction bases not matched to a gene: 3. The CDR3 DNA sequence: TGTGCCAGCAGCGTCTTGGGGGGGTACGAGCAGTACTTC. Its translation is CASSVLGGYEQYF.

V and J are TRBV27 and TRBJ1-2; D remains unclear. Trimming removed 4 bases at V and 5 bases at J, with 14 bases between. Germline CDR1 reads MNHEY; CDR2 reads SMNVEV (reference sequence). The CDR3 is made up of 14 amino acids. CDR3 loop: CASSSKTPLYGYTF. The CDR3 nucleotides are TGTGCCAGCAGTTCTAAGACACCTCTTTATGGCTACACCTTC.

The chain joins TRBV27 to TRBJ2-3, with D possibly matching TRBD1 (5 bases). V shed 2 bases and J shed 4 bases, with 7 bases lying between them. This CDR3 has 13 amino acids. CDR1 is MNHEY and CDR2 is SMNVEV in the germline V gene (reference sequence). The CDR3 protein is CASSLQGPDTQYF. The CDR3 DNA follows: TGTGCCAGCAGTTTACAGGGTCCAGATACGCAGTATTTT.

This chain links TRBV7-6 with TRBJ2-2; 8 bases are shared with TRBD1. Germline CDR1 SGHVS, CDR2 FNYEAQ. The CDR3 length is 17 residues. V lost 4 bases, J lost 0 bases, and 7 bases stayed unmatched. This CDR3 reads CASSSVGQGSNTGELFF. The CDR3 DNA sequence: TGTGCCAGCAGCTCAGTTGGACAGGGATCGAACACCGGGGAGCTGTTTTTT.

The rearrangement joins TRBV7-9 to TRBJ2-1; 9 positions match TRBD1. This CDR3 has 16 residues. The germline CDR1 and CDR2 sequences are SEHNR and FQNEAQ (reference sequence). V gave up 4 bases and J gave up 2 bases; unmatched junction bases: 6. CDR3 loop: CASSSGTGNTYNEQFF. CDR3 DNA sequence: TGTGCCAGCAGCTCCGGGACAGGGAATACCTACAATGAGCAGTTCTTC.

The chain carries TRBV18 and TRBJ1-6; the match to TRBD1 covers 9 bases. After removal of 3 bases from V and 2 bases from J, the junction contained 8 bases not matched to a gene. The CDR3 length is 18 residues. CDR1 and CDR2 from the germline V gene are KGHSH and LQKENI. The CDR3 sequence: CASSPGTGQETYNSPLHF. CDR3 in DNA: TGTGCCAGCTCACCTGGGACAGGGCAAGAAACCTATAATTCACCCCTCCACTTT.

The chain recombines TRBV4-1 with TRBJ2-7; 8 positions agree with TRBD2. Trimming took 1 base from V and 6 from J; bases not matched to a gene: 8. There are 15 residues in the CDR3. Germline values: CDR1 MGHRA, CDR2 YSYEKL. The CDR3 region is CASSQAPGGPAEQYF. CDR3 DNA: TGCGCCAGCAGCCAAGCCCCGGGGGGGCCTGCCGAGCAGTACTTC.

The chain uses TRBV6-5 and TRBJ1-2; D is unclear. The CDR3 spans 12 residues. The V and J ends lost 6 bases and 6 bases respectively, with 11 bases between them. The germline CDR1 and CDR2 sequences are MNHEY and SVGAGI. CDR3: CASRTGIDGYTF. The CDR3 bases are TGTGCCAGCAGAACCGGTATCGATGGCTACACCTTC.

This CDR3 reads CASSLGPTPDTQYF. The CDR3 bases are TGTGCCAGCAGCTTAGGGCCTACACCAGATACGCAGTATTTT. The chain has TRBV7-3 and TRBJ2-3; no definite D call. Germline V gene lookup returns CDR1 SGHTA and CDR2 FQGTGA. The CDR3 is 14 amino acids. Between the trimmed V and J ends, which lost 2 bases and 4 bases, there was a span of 10 bases.

V gene TRBV9 combines with J gene TRBJ2-5, with 9 bases fitting TRBD2. Germline V gives CDR1 SGDLS, CDR2 YYNGEE. The trim removed 3 bases at V and 4 bases at J, leaving 7 bases unmatched. The CDR3 totals 15 residues. This CDR3 is CASSEAGGTSETQYF. The DNA for the CDR3 is TGTGCCAGCAGCGAGGCGGGGGGGACGTCAGAGACCCAGTACTTC. Using reference TRBV9 and TRBJ2-5 for the parts outside the CDR3, the full variable domain is DSGVTQTPKHLITATGQRVTLRCSPRSGDLSVYWYQQSLDQGLQFLIQYYNGEERAKGNILERFSAQQFPDLHSELNLSSLELGDSALYFCASSEAGGTSETQYFGPGTRLLVL.

The chain carries TRBV9 and TRBJ1-1, with D possibly matching TRBD1 (5 bases). Germline-derived CDR1 and CDR2 are SGDLS and YYNGEE. V lost 4 bases and J 2 bases, leaving 15 bases between the germline ends. The length of the CDR3 is 15 residues. The CDR3 sequence: CASSSTGLLNTEAFF. The CDR3 DNA follows: TGTGCCAGCAGCTCAACGGGACTGCTCAACACTGAAGCTTTCTTT. The full variable domain, its missing parts supplied by reference TRBV9 and TRBJ1-1, is DSGVTQTPKHLITATGQRVTLRCSPRSGDLSVYWYQQSLDQGLQFLIQYYNGEERAKGNILERFSAQQFPDLHSELNLSSLELGDSALYFCASSSTGLLNTEAFFGQGTRLTVV.

The chain has TRBV7-6 and TRBJ2-3, with a tentative D call TRBD1 (6 bases). The CDR3 has 14 amino acids. Germline V gene sequence: CDR1 SGHVS, CDR2 FNYEAQ. The V end was cut by 2 bases, the J end by 4 bases, with 10 bases between. CDR3 bases: TGTGCCAGCAGCTTAACAGGGTACTCAGATACGCAGTATTTT. Protein product: CASSLTGYSDTQYF.

The chain joins TRBV4-3 to TRBJ2-7; D is uncertain. Trimming removed 0 bases at V and 4 bases at J, with 7 bases between. Germline V gene data show CDR1 as LGHNA and CDR2 as YSLEER. The CDR3 loop spans 13 amino acids. The CDR3 loop reads CASSQDLSYEQYF. DNA for the CDR3: TGCGCCAGCAGCCAAGACCTCTCGTACGAGCAGTACTTC.

The genes are TRBV9 and TRBJ2-7; possible D gene TRBD2, 6 bases. Germline CDR1 and CDR2: SGDLS and YYNGEE. The CDR3 sequence is 13 residues long. The germline V and J ends were trimmed by 3 bases and 3 bases, with 10 bases remaining between them. The CDR3 coding sequence is TGTGCCAGCAGCGGCCCGGGAGACTACGAGCAGTACTTC. It is translated as CASSGPGDYEQYF.

This clone has a handful of counts. The chain links TRBV4-2 to TRBJ2-1; TRBD2 agrees at 9 bases. Germline V gives CDR1 LGHNA, CDR2 YNFKEQ. V was pared by 4 bases and J by 3 bases, with 4 bases of the junction left unmatched. This CDR3 spans 15 amino acids. The CDR3 here is CASSPQRGDYNEQFF. The CDR3 DNA reads TGTGCCAGCAGCCCACAGCGGGGGGACTACAATGAGCAGTTCTTC.

V is TRBV7-3 and J is TRBJ2-3, with TRBD2 matching over 9 bases. The CDR3 loop spans 18 amino acids. The V and J ends lost 4 bases and 4 bases, in that order; junction bases with no gene match: 15. Germline CDR1 and CDR2: SGHTA and FQGTGA. CDR3 residues: CASSSHSRGGAISDTQYF. The CDR3, as DNA: TGTGCCAGCAGCTCTCACTCTCGCGGGGGGGCAATATCAGATACGCAGTATTTT.

This rearrangement joins TRBV5-1 to TRBJ1-1, with 7 bases aligning to TRBD1. Germline CDR1 and CDR2: SGHRS and YFSETQ. V was clipped by 0 bases and J by 7 bases; unmatched bases: 3. CDR3 length: 13 amino acids. As DNA, the CDR3 is TGCGCCAGCAGCTTGGGGGGACAGCTTGAAGCTTTCTTT. This translates into CASSLGGQLEAFF.

V is TRBV5-5 and J is TRBJ1-2; 7 nucleotides align to TRBD1. Trimming removed 0 bases from V and 5 bases from J; junction bases left unmatched: 4. This CDR3 is built from 14 residues. Germline V gene lookup returns CDR1 SGHKS and CDR2 YYEKEE (reference sequence). CDR3 in amino acids: CASSLDTGEYGYTF. DNA for the CDR3: TGTGCCAGCAGCTTGGATACAGGGGAATATGGCTACACCTTC.

This chain joins TRBV4-2 and TRBJ1-5; TRBD1 is a possible D gene (6 bases). The CDR3 loop spans 15 amino acids. Germline lookup yields CDR1 LGHNA and CDR2 YNFKEQ. The V end was cut by 1 base, the J end by 6 bases, with 13 bases between. CDR3 residues: CASSQGEGGLQPQHF. DNA of the CDR3: TGTGCCAGCAGCCAAGGTGAGGGGGGGCTTCAGCCCCAGCATTTT.

The rearrangement links TRBV6-5 to TRBJ1-1; 10 bases map to TRBD1. Losses at the gene ends were 5 bases for V and 0 bases for J; bases not matched to a gene: 3. CDR3 length: 15 amino acids. Germline CDR1 and CDR2: MNHEY and SVGAGI. CDR3 sequence reads: CASSPGTGVNTEAFF. Here the CDR3 DNA reads TGTGCCAGCAGTCCCGGGACAGGGGTGAACACTGAAGCTTTCTTT.